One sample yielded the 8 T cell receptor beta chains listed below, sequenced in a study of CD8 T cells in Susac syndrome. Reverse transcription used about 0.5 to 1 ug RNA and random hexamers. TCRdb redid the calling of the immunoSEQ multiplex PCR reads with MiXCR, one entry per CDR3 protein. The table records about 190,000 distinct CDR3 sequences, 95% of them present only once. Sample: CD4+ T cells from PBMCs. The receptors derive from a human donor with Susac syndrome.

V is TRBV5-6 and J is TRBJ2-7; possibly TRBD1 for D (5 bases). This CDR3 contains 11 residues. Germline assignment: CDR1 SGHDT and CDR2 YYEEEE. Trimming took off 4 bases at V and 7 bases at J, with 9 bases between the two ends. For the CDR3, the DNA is TGTGCCAGCAGCCGACAGTATGAGCAGTACTTC. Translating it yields CASSRQYEQYF.

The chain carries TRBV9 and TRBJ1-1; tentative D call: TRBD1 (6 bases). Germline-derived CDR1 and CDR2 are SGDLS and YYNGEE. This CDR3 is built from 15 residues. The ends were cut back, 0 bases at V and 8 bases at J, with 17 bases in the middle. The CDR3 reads CASSVEGVGGGEAFF. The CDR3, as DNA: TGTGCCAGCAGCGTAGAGGGGGTCGGTGGGGGAGAAGCTTTCTTT.

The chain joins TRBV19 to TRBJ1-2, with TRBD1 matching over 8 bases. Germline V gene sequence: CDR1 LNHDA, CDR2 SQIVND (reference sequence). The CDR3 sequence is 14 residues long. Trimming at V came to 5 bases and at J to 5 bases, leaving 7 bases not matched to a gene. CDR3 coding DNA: TGTGCCAGTAGTCCCAACCGGGACAGGTATGGCTACACCTTC. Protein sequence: CASSPNRDRYGYTF.

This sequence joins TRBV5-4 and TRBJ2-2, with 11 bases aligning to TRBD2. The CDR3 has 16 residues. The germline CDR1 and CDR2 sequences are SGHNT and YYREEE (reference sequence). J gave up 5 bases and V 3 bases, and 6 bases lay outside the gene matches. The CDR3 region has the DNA TGTGCCAGCAGCTCCTTAGCGGGGGGGCGAACCGGGGAGCTGTTTTTT. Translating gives CASSSLAGGRTGELFF.

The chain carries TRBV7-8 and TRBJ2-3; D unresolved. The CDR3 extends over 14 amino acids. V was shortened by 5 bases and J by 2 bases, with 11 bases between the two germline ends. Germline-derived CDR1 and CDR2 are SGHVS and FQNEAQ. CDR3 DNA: TGTGCCAGCAGCCCGCGACTCAACACAGATACGCAGTATTTT. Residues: CASSPRLNTDTQYF.

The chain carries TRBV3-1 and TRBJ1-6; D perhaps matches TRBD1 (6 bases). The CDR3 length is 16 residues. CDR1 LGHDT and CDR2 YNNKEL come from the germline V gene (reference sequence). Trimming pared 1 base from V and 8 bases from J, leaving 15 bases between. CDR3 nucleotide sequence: TGTGCCAGCAGCCAAGTCAGGGGATCATTGGATTCACCCCTCCACTTT. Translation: CASSQVRGSLDSPLHF.

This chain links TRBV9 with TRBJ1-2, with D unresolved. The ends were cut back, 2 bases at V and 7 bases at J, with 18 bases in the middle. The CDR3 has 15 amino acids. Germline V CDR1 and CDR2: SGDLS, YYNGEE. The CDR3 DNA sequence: TGTGCCAGCAGCGTCGGCTTCCAGAGCCCTCTTGGCTACACCTTC. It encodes CASSVGFQSPLGYTF.

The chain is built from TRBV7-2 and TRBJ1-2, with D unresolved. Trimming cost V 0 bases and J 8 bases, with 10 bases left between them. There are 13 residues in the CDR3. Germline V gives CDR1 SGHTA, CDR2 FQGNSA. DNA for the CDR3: TGTGCCAGCAGCTTAGCGGGGTCAGGAGGCTACACCTTC. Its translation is CASSLAGSGGYTF.